These 27 T cell receptor beta chains share one sample of origin, sequenced in a study of T cell repertoires in cytomegalovirus infection. A single record per CDR3 protein comes from TCRdb applying MiXCR to the reads. In the table there are roughly 630,000 distinct CDR3 sequences, around 24% of which are singletons. Material: CD8+ T cells from PBMCs. These receptors were obtained from a human donor in good health (CMV status not recorded). Some clones in this sample may be carry-over from other donors' samples.

This clonotype appeared a few times. The chain uses TRBV4-3 and TRBJ2-1; D is ambiguous. The germline gives CDR1 LGHNA, CDR2 YSLEER. CDR3 length: 14 amino acids. Trimming removed 0 bases from V and 3 bases from J, with 6 bases in between. This CDR3 reads CASSQDQDYNEQFF. The CDR3 nucleotides read TGCGCCAGCAGCCAAGATCAGGACTACAATGAGCAGTTCTTC.

This clonotype was counted a few times. The rearrangement links TRBV2 to TRBJ2-3; D perhaps matches TRBD2 (7 bases). CDR1 and CDR2 from the germline V gene are SNHLY and FYNNEI. This CDR3 spans 16 amino acids. V lost 4 bases, J lost 2 bases, and 16 bases lay in between. The CDR3 region has the DNA TGTGCCAGCAGTGGAGGGGGGGCCCCTTCCACAGATACGCAGTATTTT. It specifies CASSGGGAPSTDTQYF. Filled out from reference TRBV2 and TRBJ2-3, the complete variable domain reads EPEVTQTPSHQVTQMGQEVILRCVPISNHLYFYWYRQILGQKVEFLVSFYNNEISEKSEIFDDQFSVERPDGSNFTLKIRSTKLEDSAMYFCASSGGGAPSTDTQYFGPGTRLTVL.

This clonotype was detected a few times. No DNA is shown, since the ends of the CDR3 on it are uncertain; the CDR3 is the one TCRdb lists. This chain links TRBV27 with TRBJ2-7; the D call in the table, TRBD1, was not verified against the DNA. The CDR3 length is 14 residues, termini included. Looked up from germline, CDR1 is MNHEY and CDR2 is SMNVEV (reference sequence). The CDR3 spells CASSFASGTAPRFF.

In its sample, this clonotype was seen many times. The chain's CDR3 is CASSLEASGGDEQFF. The CDR3 nucleotides are TGTGCCAGCAGCTTAGAGGCTAGCGGGGGTGATGAGCAGTTCTTC. This chain connects TRBV7-6 to TRBJ2-1, with 10 bases matching TRBD2. The V gene's germline CDR1 is SGHVS and CDR2 FNYEAQ. This CDR3 has 15 amino acids. V was pared by 1 base and J by 8 bases, with 5 bases of the junction left unmatched.

This clonotype showed up just a few times. The chain's CDR3 is CASMEGAFFYNEQFF. Here the CDR3 DNA reads TGTGCCAGCATGGAGGGGGCATTTTTCTACAATGAGCAGTTCTTC. V is TRBV6-6 and J is TRBJ2-1; D may be TRBD1 (7 bases). CDR1 and CDR2 (germline): MNHNY, SVGAGI (reference sequence). The CDR3 contains 15 residues. Trimming pared 7 bases from V and 3 bases from J, leaving 16 bases between.

The genes are TRBV20-1 and TRBJ2-2; 10 nucleotides line up with TRBD2. The junction had 4 bases not matched to a gene; V was cut back by 2 bases and J by 7 bases. The CDR3 loop spans 14 amino acids. Germline CDR1 DFQATT, CDR2 SNEGSKA (reference sequence). The CDR3 here is CSARSGGANGELFF. The CDR3 DNA follows: TGCAGTGCTAGAAGCGGGGGGGCCAACGGGGAGCTGTTTTTT.

This clonotype was counted only a few times. The rearrangement links TRBV4-2 to TRBJ1-5; D remains ambiguous. Germline V CDR1 and CDR2: LGHNA, YNFKEQ. V shed 3 bases and J shed 3 bases, with 15 bases lying between them. There are 16 residues in the CDR3. CDR3 sequence: CASSHRTDGVNQPQHF. CDR3 nucleotides: TGTGCCAGCAGCCATCGAACCGATGGGGTCAATCAGCCCCAGCATTTT.

This clonotype was counted once. Being one base from a much bigger clone, this may be a read error. The CDR3 loop is CASSYLAGVDKQYV. CDR3 DNA: TGTGCCAGCAGCTACCTAGCGGGGGTCGACAAGCAGTACGTC. The V gene is TRBV7-2, the J gene TRBJ2-7; 10 positions agree with TRBD2. Germline V gene sequence: CDR1 SGHTA, CDR2 FQGNSA. The CDR3 contains 14 residues. J gave up 8 bases and V 4 bases, and 8 bases lay outside the gene matches.

This clonotype appeared many times. The V and J genes are TRBV7-2 and TRBJ2-3; 12 bases match TRBD2. The CDR3 runs 17 residues. J gave up 4 bases and V 1 base, and 6 bases lay outside the gene matches. Germline V gene lookup returns CDR1 SGHTA and CDR2 FQGNSA. CDR3 coding DNA: TGTGCCAGCAGCTTAGGGCGACTAGCGGGGGCTGCAGATACGCAGTATTTT. Translation gives CASSLGRLAGAADTQYF. The variable domain in full, completed from reference TRBV7-2 and TRBJ2-3, reads GAGVSQSPSNKVTEKGKDVELRCDPISGHTALYWYRQSLGQGLEFLIYFQGNSAPDKSGLPSDRFSAERTGGSVSTLTIQRTQQEDSAVYLCASSLGRLAGAADTQYFGPGTRLTVL.

This clonotype showed up many times. V gene TRBV4-1 combines with J gene TRBJ2-1, with D possibly matching TRBD1 (5 bases). The germline gives CDR1 MGHRA, CDR2 YSYEKL. V was shortened by 0 bases and J by 4 bases, with 10 bases between the two germline ends. The CDR3 extends over 15 amino acids. Here the CDR3 DNA reads TGCGCCAGCAGCCAAGATGGGGCGCGGTACAATGAGCAGTTCTTC. It is translated as CASSQDGARYNEQFF.

The V gene is TRBV27, the J gene TRBJ2-1; 8 bases fit TRBD2. The CDR3 totals 15 residues. The germline gives CDR1 MNHEY, CDR2 SMNVEV (reference sequence). After removal of 6 bases from V and 3 bases from J, the junction contained 7 bases not matched to a gene. CDR3 protein: CASSVSGGGYNEQFF. Here the CDR3 DNA reads TGTGCCAGCAGCGTGAGCGGGGGTGGCTACAATGAGCAGTTCTTC.

This clonotype showed up just a few times. This sequence joins TRBV24-1 and TRBJ1-1, with D tentatively TRBD1 (5 bases). Germline values: CDR1 KGHDR, CDR2 SFDVKD. The CDR3 totals 15 residues. V lost 2 bases, J lost 4 bases, and 13 bases lay in between. The CDR3 nucleotides are TGTGCCACCAGTGATTCGAACCGACAGCCCACTGAAGCTTTCTTT. Protein: CATSDSNRQPTEAFF.

This clonotype was picked up a small number of times. The CDR3 region has the DNA TGTGCCAGCAGTTTATTTGGACGGTTAGAGACCCAGTACTTC. Residues: CASSLFGRLETQYF. This chain links TRBV27 with TRBJ2-5; no firm D call. The CDR3 sequence is 14 residues long. Looked up from germline, CDR1 is MNHEY and CDR2 is SMNVEV (reference sequence). Trimming cost V 1 base and J 4 bases, with 10 bases left between them.

This clonotype was counted only a few times. The V and J genes are TRBV27 and TRBJ2-1; no firm D call. In germline, CDR1 is MNHEY, CDR2 SMNVEV (reference sequence). Deletions cut 3 bases from V and 7 bases from J, with 10 bases between. The length of the CDR3 is 13 residues. This CDR3 reads CASSFLLENEQFF. CDR3 coding DNA: TGTGCCAGCAGTTTTCTTCTAGAAAATGAGCAGTTCTTC.

This clonotype was recorded at least ten times. V gene TRBV12-3 or TRBV12-4 combines with J gene TRBJ2-2, with D tentatively TRBD1 (6 bases). This CDR3 is built from 14 residues. Trimming shortened V by 6 bases and J by 5 bases, and 13 bases separated the two germline ends. The CDR3 coding sequence is TGTGCCAGCAGCCAGGGGCCGAGGACCGGGGAGCTGTTTTTT. Its protein is CASSQGPRTGELFF.

This clonotype was observed many times. The chain links TRBV29-1 to TRBJ2-7; D gene unclear. The ends were cut back, 3 bases at V and 0 bases at J, with 9 bases in the middle. This CDR3 has 13 residues. The V gene's germline CDR1 is SQVTM and CDR2 ANQGSEA. CDR3 sequence reads: CSVENDGSYEQYF. The CDR3 DNA reads as TGCAGCGTTGAGAACGACGGCTCCTACGAGCAGTACTTC.

The table lists this clonotype with many counts. This chain links TRBV7-2 with TRBJ2-1; D is perhaps TRBD2 (5 bases). Germline V gene sequence: CDR1 SGHTA, CDR2 FQGNSA. Trimming cost V 4 bases and J 1 base, with 14 bases left between them. The CDR3 is made up of 16 amino acids. The chain's CDR3 is CASSSNTRTSYNEQFF. The CDR3 coding sequence is TGTGCCAGCAGCTCCAATACTAGGACTTCCTACAATGAGCAGTTCTTC.

This chain links TRBV2 with TRBJ2-1; D possibly uses TRBD1 or TRBD2 (5 bases each). The CDR3 contains 16 residues. The V and J ends lost 1 base and 8 bases respectively, with 18 bases between them. Germline CDR1 reads SNHLY; CDR2 reads FYNNEI. The CDR3 bases are TGTGCCAGCAGTGAAGGGGGCCTCCTCAGCGGCCATGAGCAGTTCTTC. This gives the protein CASSEGGLLSGHEQFF.

The chain uses TRBV6-5 and TRBJ2-1, with 8 bases fitting TRBD1. The CDR3 totals 13 residues. The germline V gene has CDR1 MNHEY and CDR2 SVGAGI. V lost 5 bases and J lost 8; bases outside the gene matches: 5. The CDR3 sequence is CASSTYRGDEQFF. In DNA, the CDR3 is TGTGCCAGCAGTACCTACAGGGGGGATGAGCAGTTCTTC.

For this clonotype: One end of the junction does not line up with germline, which may come from a read error. CDR3 amino acids: CVSSHPLSEQFF. DNA for the CDR3: TGTGTCAGCAGCCACCCTTTGAGTGAGCAGTTCTTC. V usage is TRBV4-2 and J usage is TRBJ2-1, with D hard to call. Per germline, CDR1 LGHNA and CDR2 YNFKEQ. This CDR3 contains 12 residues.

The chain employs TRBV27 and TRBJ2-3; D is possibly TRBD2 (5 bases). Deletions cut 4 bases from V and 3 bases from J, with 20 bases between. CDR1 and CDR2 from the germline V gene are MNHEY and SMNVEV (reference sequence). This CDR3 has 17 amino acids. The CDR3 protein is CASSSLTPARGTDTQYF. DNA of the CDR3: TGTGCCAGCAGTTCCCTGACCCCGGCTCGGGGAACAGATACGCAGTATTTT.

A note on this clonotype: A much bigger clone sits one base away, suggesting this may be a read error. The V and J genes are TRBV7-2 and TRBJ2-7; D is unresolved. This CDR3 has 15 amino acids. In germline, CDR1 is SGHTA, CDR2 FQGNSA. V lost 5 bases and J lost 2, with 16 bases in between. CDR3 in DNA: TGTGCCAGCAGCCCCAACCCCAGTTCAGCCTACGAGCAGTACGTC. Its translation is CASSPNPSSAYEQYV.

There are many counts of this clonotype. The V and J genes are TRBV24-1 and TRBJ2-2, with TRBD1 matching over 9 bases. CDR1 and CDR2 from the germline V gene are KGHDR and SFDVKD. V trimming: 1 base; J trimming: 5 bases; junction bases outside the gene matches: 4. This CDR3 spans 16 amino acids. The CDR3 nucleotides are TGTGCCACCAGTGATTTACGGACAGGGGAGACCGGGGAGCTGTTTTTT. It encodes CATSDLRTGETGELFF.

The chain employs TRBV5-4 and TRBJ2-7; tentative D call: TRBD2 (5 bases). Trimming cost V 3 bases and J 2 bases, with 12 bases left between them. The V gene's germline CDR1 is SGHNT and CDR2 YYREEE (reference sequence). The CDR3 is made up of 14 amino acids. This chain's CDR3 is CASSSDSAAYEQYV. CDR3 DNA: TGTGCCAGCAGCTCCGATAGCGCAGCCTACGAGCAGTACGTC.

This clonotype was observed at least ten times. The chain links TRBV27 to TRBJ2-5, with D maybe TRBD1 (5 bases). From germline, CDR1 is MNHEY and CDR2 SMNVEV (reference sequence). The length of the CDR3 is 14 residues. The germline V and J ends were trimmed by 4 bases and 5 bases, with 14 bases remaining between them. CDR3 DNA: TGTGCCAGCAGTTCGGACATCTCCAAGGAGACCCAGTACTTC. The encoded protein is CASSSDISKETQYF.

Only a few counts were recorded for this clonotype. The rearrangement uses TRBV4-1 and TRBJ2-1; the D gene is possibly TRBD2 (6 bases). The germline V and J ends were trimmed by 1 base and 8 bases, with 15 bases remaining between them. Germline V CDR1 and CDR2: MGHRA, YSYEKL. The CDR3 runs to 15 residues. CDR3 DNA: TGCGCCAGCAGCCAAGTGGCGCGGGGAAGTGATGAGCAGTTCTTC. This sequence encodes CASSQVARGSDEQFF.

The chain is built from TRBV6-2 or TRBV6-3 and TRBJ2-2; D unresolved. Per germline, CDR1 MNHEY and CDR2 SVGEGT. The CDR3 runs to 16 residues. V was pared by 0 bases and J by 0 bases, with 8 bases between. CDR3: CASSYSLFSNTGELFF. The CDR3 coding sequence is TGTGCCAGCAGTTACTCACTTTTTTCGAACACCGGGGAGCTGTTTTTT.